This TCR beta chain was sequenced during a study of blood T cell repertoires in COVID-19 (dated by TCRdb to 2018 to 2021). Regarding the study in general: Samples covering the acute and convalescent phases of COVID-19 were provided by collaborators in the United States, Italy and Spain. The material from the prospective study consisted of cDNA or gDNA derived from T cells, B-cell-depleted T cells, or PBMCs. Deeply sampled blood TCRbeta repertoires from subjects exposed to, actively infected with, or recovered from COVID-19 were included in the dataset. The repertoires were released in a freely available public database intended as a resource for research on the immune response to SARS-CoV-2. The samples were drawn from two sources: the first 160 participants of the ongoing ImmuneRACE study, and about 1,300 subjects contributed by 6 global collaborators. A de-identified subject ID, COVID-19 status, age in years and sex were almost always included in the sample metadata. HLA class I and class II types, where available, came from metadata supplied by the sample provider rather than from assay-based typing.

The immunoSEQ Assay, a bias-controlled multiplex PCR, was used to amplify TCRbeta CDR3 regions from genomic DNA. Per the authors' processing: The number of nucleated cells in each sample was estimated by amplification of reference gene primers within the assay. To quantify the absolute abundance of each unique TCRbeta CDR3 rearrangement, sequence reads were collapsed and filtered. Productive Simpson clonality was computed per sample as the square root of Simpson's diversity index over productive rearrangements. The table comes from immuneACCESS by way of TCRdb, which keeps in-frame sequences with V and J called. Part of the clones is missing from these tables; in studies checked, under half for an unresolved V gene and the rest for unknown reasons. For V, J and clone size, that table is used; D and trimming come from the DNA. This sample comprises 95,000 to 120,000 clones, about 80% of them detected only once. The ten largest clones take up roughly 4.1% of the sample.

Study-wide findings and limitations: Clinical and demographic metadata were provided uncurated, with the amount varying by source and participant.

Whole blood was collected in K2EDTA tubes by collaborating institutions according to the institutions' own protocols. Collaborator samples were shipped for TCRbeta analysis as frozen whole blood, isolated PBMCs, or DNA extracted from either sample type. On this clone: The antigen it recognizes is unknown. No much larger clone is present one base from it, and per-base qualities are unavailable.

Including cysteine and phenylalanine, the CDR3 has 14 amino acids. Only the CDR3 DNA is retained, 42 bases long and in frame from the first base. Relative to germline, V is 3 bases shorter and J is 5 bases shorter, with 14 bases between their ends. Based on the germline V gene (reference sequence), the CDR1 and CDR2 sequences are DFQATT and SNEGSKA. The chain employs TRBV20-1 and TRBJ1-3; TRBD1 is a possible D gene, resting on 5 matching bases. The source material was peripheral blood. The sequence came from a woman aged 70-85 years with acute or convalescent COVID-19. The DNA sequence is given as TGCAGTGCTAGTTTGGGGGGGACCAGAAACACCATATATTTT. Its coded protein is CSASLGGTRNTIYF.